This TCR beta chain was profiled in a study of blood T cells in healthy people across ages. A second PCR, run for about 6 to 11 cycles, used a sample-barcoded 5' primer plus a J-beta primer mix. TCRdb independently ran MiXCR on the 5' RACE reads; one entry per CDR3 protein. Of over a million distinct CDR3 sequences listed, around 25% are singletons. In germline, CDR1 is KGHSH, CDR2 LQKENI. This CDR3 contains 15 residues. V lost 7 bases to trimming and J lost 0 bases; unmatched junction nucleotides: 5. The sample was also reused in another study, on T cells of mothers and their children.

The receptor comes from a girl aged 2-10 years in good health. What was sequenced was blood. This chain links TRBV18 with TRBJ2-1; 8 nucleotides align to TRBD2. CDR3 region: CASCTSGSSYNEQFF. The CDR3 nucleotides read TGTGCCAGCTGTACTAGCGGCAGCTCCTACAATGAGCAGTTCTTC.